This is a list of T cell receptor beta chains from one sample in a study of shared clonotypes between healthy human individuals. Data came from immunoSEQ multiplex PCR; TCRdb stores just in-frame clones and leaves some out. The table lists roughly 2 million clones, around 96% of them singletons. Material for sequencing was naive CD8+ T cells sorted from blood. The receptors were sampled from a man younger than 30 in good health. CDR3s include the opening cysteine and the closing phenylalanine or tryptophan. The order of the fields is D gene, V gene, J gene, clone size, CDR3 DNA, CDR3 protein. The D gene is left open where the match is weak. Size values are once, few and many counts, or a class for expanded clones, and some rows have none.

.	TRBV27	TRBJ1-4	.	TGTGCCAGCAGTTTAGGGGCCGGCAGGGGTCCTAATGAAAAACTGTTTTTT	CASSLGAGRGPNEKLFF
.	TRBV7-8	TRBJ2-5	.	TGTGCCAGCAGCTTAGCTCAAGAGACCCAGTACTTC	CASSLAQETQYF
.	TRBV9	TRBJ1-4	.	TGTGCCAGCAGCGGACTGGATGAAAAACTGTTTTTT	CASSGLDEKLFF
.	TRBV9	TRBJ2-2	.	TGTGCCAGCAGCGCAAACGACGGGGAGCTGTTTTTT	CASSANDGELFF
.	TRBV7-9	TRBJ1-3	.	TGTGCCAGCAGCGACCGATGGGGAGAAAACACCATATATTTT	CASSDRWGENTIYF
TRBD1	TRBV28	TRBJ2-3	.	TGTGCCAGCAGTTTTGGACCCTCAGGGCAGGGGGTGACAGATACGCAGTATTTT	CASSFGPSGQGVTDTQYF
.	TRBV4-3	TRBJ2-3	.	TGCGCCAGCAGCAGGGACCTCGCTAGCACAGATACGCAGTATTTT	CASSRDLASTDTQYF
TRBD1	TRBV11-2	TRBJ2-7	.	TGTGCCAGCAGCTCGGCCGGGACAGGGTATATCGAGCAGTACTTC	CASSSAGTGYIEQYF
.	TRBV30	TRBJ1-1	.	TGTGCCTGGAGTGGCAGGGCCGGCACTGAAGCTTTCTTT	CAWSGRAGTEAFF
TRBD1	TRBV4-1	TRBJ2-7	.	TGCGCCAGCAGCCAGGGTGACAGGGGGACCTACGAGCAGTACTTC	CASSQGDRGTYEQYF
TRBD2	TRBV7-3	TRBJ2-3	.	TGTGCCAGCAGCCCGAGCGGGGGCACAGATACGCAGTATTTT	CASSPSGGTDTQYF
.	TRBV2	TRBJ2-7	.	TGTGCCAGCAGTGTGGGTTCCGAGCAGTACTTC	CASSVGSEQYF
.	TRBV10-3	TRBJ1-1	.	TGTGCCATCCCCCGAAAGCAATTGAACACTGAAGCTTTCTTT	CAIPRKQLNTEAFF
TRBD1	TRBV5-1	TRBJ1-2	.	TGCGCCAGCAGGCAGGACAGGGGATACTATGGCTACACCTTC	CASRQDRGYYGYTF
.	TRBV4-1	TRBJ1-3	once	TGCGCCAGCAGCCAAGATCGTCTGCTTAAAGGATCTGGAAACACCATATATTTT	CASSQDRLLKGSGNTIYF
.	TRBV4-1	TRBJ1-1	.	TGCGCCAGCAGCCAAAGCCCCGGGGGAGCTTTCTTT	CASSQSPGGAFF
.	TRBV30	TRBJ2-4	.	TGTGCCTGGGAACTAGCCAAAAACATTCAGTACTTC	CAWELAKNIQYF
.	TRBV4-3	TRBJ2-1	.	TGCGCCAGCAGCCAATTTACGGGAGCCACCTACAATGAGCAGTTCTTC	CASSQFTGATYNEQFF
.	TRBV2	TRBJ2-7	.	TGTGCCAGCAGTGAAGGGAGACTATCGAAATACGAGCAGTACTTC	CASSEGRLSKYEQYF
.	TRBV5-6	TRBJ2-7	.	TGTGCCAGCAGCTCTAAAAGGGGTCGGAGCTCCTACGAGCAGTACTTC	CASSSKRGRSSYEQYF
.	TRBV27	TRBJ1-1	.	TGTGCCAGCAGCCTAACCGCCGGTCCTGAAGCTTTCTTT	CASSLTAGPEAFF
.	TRBV5-6	TRBJ2-7	.	TGTGCCAGCAGCTTTGGGATTAGCTCCTACGAGCAGTACTTC	CASSFGISSYEQYF
.	TRBV20-1	TRBJ2-3	.	TGCAGCTACGGCGAGGTTGATACGCAGTATTTT	CSYGEVDTQYF
.	TRBV5-1	TRBJ1-1	.	TGCGCCAGCAGCCAGGGGCCTGAAGCTTTCTTT	CASSQGPEAFF
TRBD2	TRBV10-3	TRBJ2-5	.	TGTGCCATCAGTGACCTAGCGGGAGGGGATAAGGAAGAGACCCAGTACTTC	CAISDLAGGDKEETQYF
TRBD2	TRBV2	TRBJ2-1	.	TGTGCCAGTTTACTAGCGGGAGAGGGACACAATGAGCAGTTCTTC	CASLLAGEGHNEQFF
.	TRBV21-1	TRBJ1-3	once	TGTGCCAGCAGCAAAGCCTCGTTGTCGGGAAACACCATATATTTT	CASSKASLSGNTIYF
.	TRBV16	TRBJ1-2	.	TGTGCCAGCAGCCAGAACCTTGGGGGGCAGGAGATTACTAACTATGGCTACACCTTC	CASSQNLGGQEITNYGYTF
.	TRBV6-5	TRBJ1-3	once	TGTGCCAGCAGTTACGGGGACCCCTCTGGAAACACCATATATTTT	CASSYGDPSGNTIYF
TRBD1	TRBV27	TRBJ2-3	.	TGTGCCAGCAGTTTATATGCCCCGGGACAGGGGGTCACAGATACGCAGTATTTT	CASSLYAPGQGVTDTQYF
.	TRBV27	TRBJ2-7	.	TGTGCCAGCGGAACGACAGGAGCCTACGAGCAGTACTTC	CASGTTGAYEQYF
.	TRBV14	TRBJ2-5	.	TGTGCCAGCAGCCAAGAGGGCCTGAGGGTCGAAGAGACCCAGTACTTC	CASSQEGLRVEETQYF
.	TRBV4-1	TRBJ2-3	once	TGCGCCAGCAGCCAAGTCCTAGATGGAGATACGCAGTATTTT	CASSQVLDGDTQYF
TRBD2	TRBV29-1	TRBJ2-3	.	TGCAGCGTTGGCCTAGCGGGAGCATGGGATACGCAGTATTTT	CSVGLAGAWDTQYF
.	TRBV25-1	TRBJ2-5	.	TGTGCCAGCAGTGAATTAGGGACAACCCAAGAGACCCAGTACTTC	CASSELGTTQETQYF
.	TRBV10-3	TRBJ2-1	.	TGTGCCATCAGTGATTGGGTAAATCCGACCAATGAGCAGTTCTTC	CAISDWVNPTNEQFF
.	TRBV9	TRBJ1-1	.	TGTGCCAGCAGCGTAGATGGGCAGAGTGAAGCTTTCTTT	CASSVDGQSEAFF
TRBD1	TRBV2	TRBJ2-3	.	TGTGCCACCACAGGGGCTACCACAGATACGCAGTATTTT	CATTGATTDTQYF
.	TRBV5-6	TRBJ1-1	once	TGTGCCAGCACCCGGACGGGACAGAACACTGAAGCTTTCTTT	CASTRTGQNTEAFF
.	TRBV5-4	TRBJ1-1	.	TGTGCCAGCAGCCCGGACCCGAACACTGAAGCTTTCTTT	CASSPDPNTEAFF